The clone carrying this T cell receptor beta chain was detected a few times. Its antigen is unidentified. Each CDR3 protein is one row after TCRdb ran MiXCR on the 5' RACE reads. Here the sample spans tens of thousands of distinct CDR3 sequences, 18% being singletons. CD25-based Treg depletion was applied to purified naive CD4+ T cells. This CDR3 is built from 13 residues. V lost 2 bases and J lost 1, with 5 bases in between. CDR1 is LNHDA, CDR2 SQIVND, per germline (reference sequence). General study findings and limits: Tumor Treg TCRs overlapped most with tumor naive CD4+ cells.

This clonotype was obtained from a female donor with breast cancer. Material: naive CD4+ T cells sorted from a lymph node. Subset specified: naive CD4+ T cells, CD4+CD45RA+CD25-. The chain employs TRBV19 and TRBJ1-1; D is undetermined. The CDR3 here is CASSISRNTEAFF. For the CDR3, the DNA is TGTGCCAGTAGTATATCGAGGAACACTGAAGCTTTCTTT. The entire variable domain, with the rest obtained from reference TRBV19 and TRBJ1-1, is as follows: DGGITQSPKYLFRKEGQNVTLSCEQNLNHDAMYWYRQDPGQGLRLIYYSQIVNDFQKGDIAEGYSVSREKKESFPLTVTSAQKNPTAFYLCASSISRNTEAFFGQGTRLTVV.